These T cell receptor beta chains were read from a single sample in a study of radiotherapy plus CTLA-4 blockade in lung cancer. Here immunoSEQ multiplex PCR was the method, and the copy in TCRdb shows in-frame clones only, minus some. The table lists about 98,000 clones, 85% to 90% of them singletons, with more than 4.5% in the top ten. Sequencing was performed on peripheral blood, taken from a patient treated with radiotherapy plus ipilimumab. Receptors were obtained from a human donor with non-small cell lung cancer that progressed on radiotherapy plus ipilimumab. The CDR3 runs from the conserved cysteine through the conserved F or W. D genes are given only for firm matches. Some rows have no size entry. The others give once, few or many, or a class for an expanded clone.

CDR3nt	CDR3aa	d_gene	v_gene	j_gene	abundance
TGTGCCACCAGAGGACGGGACCAAGAGACCCAGTACTTC	CATRGRDQETQYF	-	TRBV5-4	TRBJ2-5	-
TGTGCCAGTAGTATACCCGGACTAGCGGGACCTCTCAATGAGCAGTTCTTC	CASSIPGLAGPLNEQFF	TRBD2	TRBV19	TRBJ2-1	-
TGCAGCGTGGGGGTACTAGCGGGAGGTCCAGATACGCAGTATTTT	CSVGVLAGGPDTQYF	TRBD2	TRBV29-1	TRBJ2-3	-
TGCGCCAGCAGCCCGGGACTAGCGGGAGGGCTGTCAAGGGAGCAGTTCTTC	CASSPGLAGGLSREQFF	TRBD2	TRBV5-1	TRBJ2-1	-
TGTGCCAGCAGCAATCCAGGGAAAAATTATGGCTACACCTTC	CASSNPGKNYGYTF	-	TRBV21-1	TRBJ1-2	-
TGTGCCAGCTCACCTCTAAGAGCGGGGGCCTACGAGCAGTACTTC	CASSPLRAGAYEQYF	TRBD2	TRBV18	TRBJ2-7	-
TGTGCCAGCAGCCGGGATGGGAACTCCTACGAGCAGTACTTC	CASSRDGNSYEQYF	-	TRBV7-2	TRBJ2-7	-
TGCGCCAGCAGCTCAACGCCGGGACAGCAACTCTATACGCAGTATTTT	CASSSTPGQQLYTQYF	TRBD1	TRBV5-1	TRBJ2-3	once
TGTGCAAGTCGCTTTCCGACTAGCGGGAGCCCCAATGAGCAGTTCTTC	CASRFPTSGSPNEQFF	-	TRBV12-2	TRBJ2-1	-
TGTGCCAGCCGCGACAGCCGCACCTCGGATACGCAGTATTTT	CASRDSRTSDTQYF	-	TRBV11-2	TRBJ2-3	-
TGCGCCAGCAGCAGCGGACAGGGGGCCACTGAAGCTTTCTTT	CASSSGQGATEAFF	TRBD1	TRBV5-1	TRBJ1-1	-
TGTGCCAGCAGCTTGTCTAGCTCGGCAGATACGCAGTATTTT	CASSLSSSADTQYF	-	TRBV7-8	TRBJ2-3	once
TGTGCCTGGAGTGCTCTAGCGAAGCGGTTCTTC	CAWSALAKRFF	-	TRBV30	TRBJ2-1	-
TGTGCCAGCTCAGGGGACTACCGCTCCTACGAGCAGTACTTC	CASSGDYRSYEQYF	TRBD2	TRBV18	TRBJ2-7	-
TGTGCCAGCAGTTCCTCGACAGGAATGAACACTGAAGCTTTCTTT	CASSSSTGMNTEAFF	-	TRBV6-5	TRBJ1-1	-
TGCGCCAGCAGTGTTTTGACTAGCGGGAGGGGTTGGGGATCAGAGACCCAGTACTTC	CASSVLTSGRGWGSETQYF	TRBD2	TRBV10-2	TRBJ2-5	once
TGTGCCAGCAGCTCGGGGGGAACGAGGACTGAAGCTTTCTTT	CASSSGGTRTEAFF	-	TRBV11-3	TRBJ1-1	once
TGTGCCAGCAGTGAAGGGTCCTCTCACAATCAGCCCCAGCATTTT	CASSEGSSHNQPQHF	-	TRBV2	TRBJ1-5	-
TGTGCCAGCAGCAGCGGCGAACCTAACTATGGCTACACCTTC	CASSSGEPNYGYTF	-	TRBV7-6	TRBJ1-2	-
TGCAGCGTTGTCTCCGGGACTAGCGAGCAGTACTTC	CSVVSGTSEQYF	TRBD2	TRBV29-1	TRBJ2-7	once
TGTGCCACCCTCCGGGACAGTAACTATGGCTACACCTTC	CATLRDSNYGYTF	TRBD1	TRBV19	TRBJ1-2	-
TGTGCCAGCAGTTTTACAGGAGATAGCAATCAGCCCCAGCATTTT	CASSFTGDSNQPQHF	-	TRBV6-6	TRBJ1-5	-
TGTGCCTGGATGCGGGCTCCACGAGAGACCCAGTACTTC	CAWMRAPRETQYF	-	TRBV30	TRBJ2-5	-
TGTGCCAGCAGCTTAGTGGTAACAGATACGCAGTATTTT	CASSLVVTDTQYF	-	TRBV7-6	TRBJ2-3	-
TGTGCCAGCAGTGAGGGACTAGCGGGAGGGCCGGGGGAGACCCAGTACTTC	CASSEGLAGGPGETQYF	TRBD2	TRBV6-1	TRBJ2-5	-